A single sample is the source of the 15 T cell receptor beta chains below, sequenced in a study of T cells in Graves' hyperthyroidism and ophthalmopathy. TCR beta CDR3 regions were amplified from RNA. The study used the HTBI primer set for a first-round RT-PCR of the TCR CDR3. Each CDR3 protein is one row after TCRdb ran MiXCR on the multiplex PCR reads. The table includes more than 300,000 distinct CDR3 sequences, about a sixth detected once. Material for sequencing was blood. The receptors here all came from a woman aged 25 to 45 with Graves' hyperthyroidism that later progressed to Graves' ophthalmopathy.

The gene calls are TRBV7-9 and TRBJ2-7; 10 positions agree with TRBD2. After removal of 5 bases from V and 0 bases from J, the junction contained 7 bases not matched to a gene. CDR1 and CDR2 from the germline V gene are SEHNR and FQNEAQ (reference sequence). The CDR3 spans 16 residues. CDR3 region: CASSQTSGSGSYEQYF. CDR3 coding DNA: TGTGCCAGCAGCCAGACTAGCGGGTCGGGCTCCTACGAGCAGTACTTC.

This clonotype appeared many times. The chain links TRBV24-1 to TRBJ2-6, with unresolved D. CDR3 length: 15 residues. V dropped 3 bases and J dropped 1 base, with 6 bases sitting between them. Germline V gene data show CDR1 as KGHDR and CDR2 as SFDVKD. DNA of the CDR3: TGTGCCACCAGTGATATAGGATCTGGGGCCAACGTCCTGACTTTC. Translated: CATSDIGSGANVLTF.

This clonotype was detected ten times or more. The chain recombines TRBV9 with TRBJ1-1, with D unresolved. The CDR3 loop spans 15 amino acids. CDR1 and CDR2 (germline): SGDLS, YYNGEE. Trimming shortened V by 5 bases and J by 0 bases, and 14 bases separated the two germline ends. This CDR3 reads CASRSLQVLNTEAFF. The CDR3 DNA reads TGTGCCAGCAGGAGCCTCCAAGTACTGAACACTGAAGCTTTCTTT.

There are many counts of this clonotype. The rearrangement joins TRBV9 to TRBJ2-7, with D possibly called TRBD1 or TRBD2 (5 bases each). Germline CDR1 and CDR2: SGDLS and YYNGEE. This CDR3 has 15 amino acids. Trimming took off 3 bases at V and 3 bases at J, with 16 bases between the two ends. The CDR3 is CASSEGPNVNYEQYF. In DNA form, the CDR3 reads TGTGCCAGCAGCGAGGGACCCAACGTAAACTACGAGCAGTACTTC.

The chain has TRBV7-8 and TRBJ2-7; D is possibly TRBD1 or TRBD2 (6 bases each). Germline V gives CDR1 SGHVS, CDR2 FQNEAQ. The CDR3 contains 16 residues. Deletions cut 5 bases from V and 1 base from J, with 18 bases between. For the CDR3, the DNA is TGTGCCAGCAGCGCAACCCAGGGGAGGAGATCCTACGAGCAGTACTTC. The encoded protein is CASSATQGRRSYEQYF.

The J gene is TRBJ1-5, the V gene TRBV20-1; 7 bases align to TRBD1. Germline V gene sequence: CDR1 DFQATT, CDR2 SNEGSKA (reference sequence). V was clipped by 3 bases and J by 4 bases; unmatched bases: 3. CDR3 length equals 13 residues. The CDR3, as DNA: TGCAGTGCTAGGGGACAGTATAATCAGCCCCAGCATTTT. This gives the protein CSARGQYNQPQHF.

This clonotype has a count of ten or more. The V gene is TRBV12-3 or TRBV12-4, the J gene TRBJ2-7, with D perhaps assigned TRBD1 or TRBD2 (5 bases each). This CDR3 has 14 residues. Trimming stripped 5 bases from V and 3 bases from J, with 14 bases between. CDR3 region: CASSVVGRRYEQYF. CDR3 bases: TGTGCCAGCAGTGTCGTGGGACGGCGCTACGAGCAGTACTTC.

V usage is TRBV9 and J usage is TRBJ2-1, with D possibly called TRBD1 or TRBD2 (6 bases each). Trimming shortened V by 4 bases and J by 14 bases, and 28 bases separated the two germline ends. CDR3 size: 16 residues. Germline V gives CDR1 SGDLS, CDR2 YYNGEE. Here the CDR3 DNA reads TGTGCCAGCAGCCCAAGTCTCCGGACTCCCTGGGGGGCGGAGTTCTTC. Encoded protein: CASSPSLRTPWGAEFF.

The V and J genes are TRBV5-1 and TRBJ1-1; unclear D gene. CDR3 size: 15 residues. Germline V CDR1 and CDR2: SGHRS, YFSETQ. Trimming took 1 base from V and 0 from J, leaving 10 bases between them. DNA for the CDR3: TGCGCCAGCAGCTTGCCAGAGAGCATGAACACTGAAGCTTTCTTT. It codes for CASSLPESMNTEAFF.

The gene calls are TRBV29-1 and TRBJ2-7; 7 nucleotides match TRBD2. Germline values: CDR1 SQVTM, CDR2 ANQGSEA. Unmatched junction bases numbered 4, after V lost 6 bases and J lost 2 bases. The CDR3 contains 12 residues. The CDR3 here is CSVMGTTYEQYF. CDR3 coding DNA: TGCAGCGTCATGGGGACTACCTACGAGCAGTACTTC.

The chain recombines TRBV5-1 with TRBJ2-7; 7 nucleotides agree with TRBD2. The germline V gene encodes CDR1 SGHRS and CDR2 YFSETQ. J gave up 7 bases and V 7 bases, and 14 bases lay outside the gene matches. This CDR3 region has 14 residues. The CDR3 is CASGPGLYLWEQYF. The CDR3 nucleotides read TGCGCCAGCGGACCGGGACTATACCTGTGGGAGCAGTACTTC.

Many counts were recorded for this clonotype. The gene calls are TRBV7-2 and TRBJ2-3; D may correspond to TRBD1 or TRBD2 (6 bases each). Trimming took off 3 bases at V and 1 base at J, with 8 bases between the two ends. This CDR3 comprises 14 residues. Germline values: CDR1 SGHTA, CDR2 FQGNSA. The CDR3 coding sequence is TGTGCCAGCAGCTTGGGGGGCCGCACAGATACGCAGTATTTT. This gives the protein CASSLGGRTDTQYF.

This clonotype showed up many times. This chain uses TRBV20-1 with TRBJ1-1, with unresolved D. This CDR3 region has 15 residues. V was cut by 0 bases and J by 2 bases, with 13 bases left in between. CDR1 and CDR2 (germline): DFQATT, SNEGSKA (reference sequence). The CDR3 here is CSAREGGKLNTEAFF. The CDR3 nucleotides are TGCAGTGCTAGAGAGGGAGGCAAACTAAACACTGAAGCTTTCTTT.

In regard to this clonotype: Given a much more abundant clone one base away, this may be a read error. The V and J genes are TRBV28 and TRBJ2-3; D not resolved. Trimming removed 5 bases from V and 0 bases from J, with 6 bases in between. The CDR3 totals 13 residues. Germline V gene data show CDR1 as MDHEN and CDR2 as SYDVKM. This CDR3 reads CASSDYSTDTQYF. In DNA form, the CDR3 reads TGTGCCAGCAGTGATTACAGCACAGATACGCAGTATTTT. The full variable domain, completed using reference TRBV28 and TRBJ2-3, is DVKVTQSSRYLVKRTGEKVFLECVQDMDHENMFWYRQDPGLGLRLIYFSYDVKMKEKGDIPEGYSVSREKKERFSLILESASTNQTSMYLCASSDYSTDTQYFGPGTRLTVL.

This clonotype was observed many times. V and J are TRBV12-3 or TRBV12-4 and TRBJ2-3; maybe TRBD1 (5 bases). The CDR3 has 14 residues. Trimming stripped 1 base from V and 6 bases from J, with 11 bases between. The CDR3 protein is CASSLEGPRDTQYF. The DNA for the CDR3 is TGTGCCAGCAGTTTAGAGGGGCCGAGGGATACGCAGTATTTT.